Below, 22 T cell receptor beta chains from the same sample are listed, as sequenced in a study of T cells in Graves' hyperthyroidism and ophthalmopathy. The TCR beta CDR3 regions underwent amplification using RNA transcripts as the source. HTBI primers drove first-round RT-PCR of the TCR CDR3. From the multiplex PCR reads, TCRdb called clonotypes with MiXCR, one entry per CDR3 protein. This sample has hundreds of thousands of distinct CDR3 sequences, with 14% to 15% found just once. The specimen sequenced was blood. The receptors shown here come from a woman under 40 with Graves' hyperthyroidism.

This clonotype was seen a handful of times. The chain joins TRBV18 to TRBJ1-3; D possibly corresponds to TRBD1 (5 bases). The CDR3 runs 16 residues. Trimming pared 2 bases from V and 2 bases from J, leaving 13 bases between. CDR1 and CDR2 (germline): KGHSH, LQKENI. In DNA form, the CDR3 reads TGTGCCAGCTCACCATTGGACGCAGGGACTGGAAACACCATATATTTT. Residues: CASSPLDAGTGNTIYF.

This clonotype was seen a few times. The V and J genes are TRBV2 and TRBJ2-2; 10 nucleotides agree with TRBD2. V gave up 4 bases and J gave up 1 base; unmatched junction bases: 6. The CDR3 has 17 amino acids. Germline V gene sequence: CDR1 SNHLY, CDR2 FYNNEI. The CDR3 here is CASSGLAGAWNTGELFF. CDR3 bases: TGTGCCAGCAGTGGGCTAGCGGGAGCGTGGAACACCGGGGAGCTGTTTTTT. The complete variable domain, with remaining parts taken from reference TRBV2 and TRBJ2-2, reads EPEVTQTPSHQVTQMGQEVILRCVPISNHLYFYWYRQILGQKVEFLVSFYNNEISEKSEIFDDQFSVERPDGSNFTLKIRSTKLEDSAMYFCASSGLAGAWNTGELFFGEGSRLTVL.

The J gene is TRBJ2-2, the V gene TRBV11-2; 7 nucleotides align to TRBD1. Losses at the gene ends were 5 bases for V and 1 base for J; bases not matched to a gene: 7. This CDR3 has 16 amino acids. Germline V CDR1 and CDR2: SGHAT, FQNNGV. The CDR3 spells CASSGFGDRNTGELFF. The CDR3 DNA reads as TGTGCCAGCAGCGGGTTCGGGGACAGGAACACCGGGGAGCTGTTTTTT.

The table lists this clonotype with a few counts. V and J are TRBV2 and TRBJ1-5, with no clear D. This CDR3 is built from 14 residues. The germline CDR1 and CDR2 sequences are SNHLY and FYNNEI. Trimming removed 7 bases at V and 3 bases at J, with 13 bases between. The CDR3 sequence: CASTEGRNNQPQHF. CDR3 nucleotide sequence: TGTGCCAGCACCGAGGGTAGAAACAATCAGCCCCAGCATTTT.

This clonotype came up many times. V gene TRBV28 combines with J gene TRBJ2-1; tentative D call: TRBD2 (5 bases). The CDR3 totals 15 residues. Germline V gene data show CDR1 as MDHEN and CDR2 as SYDVKM. Trimming removed 2 bases from V and 2 bases from J, with 10 bases in between. The CDR3 DNA follows: TGTGCCAGCAGTTTACTAGCTGCACCCTACAATGAGCAGTTCTTC. Protein product: CASSLLAAPYNEQFF.

Many counts were recorded for this clonotype. This chain uses TRBV28 with TRBJ2-1; perhaps TRBD2 as D (6 bases). The CDR3 consists of 14 residues. Germline CDR1 is MDHEN and CDR2 is SYDVKM. Trimming removed 5 bases from V and 9 bases from J, with 17 bases in between. The CDR3 is CASSPTSAGREQFF. In DNA form, the CDR3 reads TGTGCCAGCAGTCCAACCAGTGCGGGGCGTGAGCAGTTCTTC.

This clonotype was counted only a few times. This chain uses TRBV6-1 with TRBJ2-7; either TRBD1 or TRBD2 may supply D (5 bases each). The CDR3 sequence is 16 residues long. Trimming left V 1 base short and J 5 bases short, with 18 bases between. Germline V gene sequence: CDR1 MNHNS, CDR2 SASEGT. The CDR3, as DNA: TGTGCCAGCAGTGAAGAGGGTGTGTTGGGGGTTGACGAGCAGTACTTC. Translated, it gives CASSEEGVLGVDEQYF.

The sample holds a few counts of this clonotype. This chain joins TRBV27 and TRBJ2-7, with D uncertain. Germline lookup yields CDR1 MNHEY and CDR2 SMNVEV (reference sequence). CDR3 length equals 12 residues. V was trimmed by 8 bases and J by 6 bases, leaving 14 bases between them. This CDR3 is CASAPIGPEQYF. The CDR3 DNA follows: TGTGCCAGCGCGCCCATCGGCCCCGAGCAGTACTTC.

This clonotype was found a few times. The chain links TRBV27 to TRBJ2-5, with TRBD1 matching over 8 bases. Germline CDR1 is MNHEY and CDR2 is SMNVEV (reference sequence). The J segment lost 9 bases and the V segment lost 5 bases, leaving 8 bases of the junction unmatched. The CDR3 runs 13 residues. CDR3 DNA: TGTGCCAGCAGTGCAGGACAGGGATTCTCCCAGTACTTC. Translation gives CASSAGQGFSQYF.

A remark on this clonotype: At one of its ends the junction is not consistent with the germline gene, which may arise from a read error. The chain recombines TRBV4-2 with TRBJ2-7, with 10 bases fitting TRBD2. The V gene's germline CDR1 is LGHNA and CDR2 YNFKEQ. The CDR3 is 16 amino acids. The CDR3: CASSQFLAGDGHEQCF. As DNA, the CDR3 is TGTGCCAGCAGCCAATTTCTAGCGGGAGACGGCCACGAGCAGTGCTTC.

The chain recombines TRBV6-1 with TRBJ1-2; D unclear. Germline V gives CDR1 MNHNS, CDR2 SASEGT. There are 13 residues in the CDR3. Trimming left V 6 bases short and J 8 bases short, with 16 bases between. CDR3 sequence reads: CASRPGLVWGYTF. For the CDR3, the DNA is TGTGCCAGCAGACCGGGCCTCGTTTGGGGCTACACCTTC.

The J gene is TRBJ2-7, the V gene TRBV27, with 15 positions matching TRBD2. Per germline, CDR1 MNHEY and CDR2 SMNVEV (reference sequence). This CDR3 spans 15 amino acids. The V gene end was trimmed by 5 bases and the J gene end by 5 bases; junction bases not matched to a gene: 4. The CDR3 is CASSPGTSGRNEQYF. CDR3 bases: TGTGCCAGCAGTCCCGGGACTAGCGGGAGGAACGAGCAGTACTTC.

There are a few counts of this clonotype. This sequence joins TRBV7-9 and TRBJ2-1; TRBD2 matches at 11 bases. Germline trimming cut 4 bases from V and 7 bases from J; bases unmatched to any gene: 15. Germline V gives CDR1 SEHNR, CDR2 FQNEAQ (reference sequence). The CDR3 is made up of 18 amino acids. CDR3 sequence: CASSYGTSGSRSGNEQFF. The CDR3 coding sequence is TGTGCCAGCAGCTACGGAACTAGCGGGAGTCGTAGCGGGAATGAGCAGTTCTTC.

This clonotype was found many times. J is TRBJ2-1 and V is TRBV18; 9 bases agree with TRBD2. CDR3 length: 17 amino acids. CDR1 is KGHSH, CDR2 LQKENI, per germline. The J segment lost 4 bases and the V segment lost 0 bases, leaving 7 bases of the junction unmatched. Here the CDR3 reads CASSPPSGRIAYNEQFF. The CDR3 nucleotides are TGTGCCAGCTCACCACCAAGCGGGAGGATCGCGTACAATGAGCAGTTCTTC. Together with reference TRBV18 and TRBJ2-1, the CDR3 gives the full variable domain: NAGVMQNPRHLVRRRGQEARLRCSPMKGHSHVYWYRQLPEEGLKFMVYLQKENIIDESGMPKERFSAEFPKEGPSILRIQQVVRGDSAAYFCASSPPSGRIAYNEQFFGPGTRLTVL.

The genes are TRBV27 and TRBJ1-5; D is unclear. The CDR3 sequence is 13 residues long. V dropped 6 bases and J dropped 6 bases, with 12 bases sitting between them. Germline V gene sequence: CDR1 MNHEY, CDR2 SMNVEV (reference sequence). The CDR3 spells CASRKGFGQPQHF. The CDR3 region has the DNA TGTGCCAGCAGAAAGGGATTCGGTCAGCCCCAGCATTTT.

The chain combines TRBV6-5 with TRBJ1-6; perhaps TRBD1 as D (6 bases). The CDR3 runs 16 residues. Between the trimmed V and J ends, which lost 0 bases and 5 bases, there was a span of 11 bases. Germline V gives CDR1 MNHEY, CDR2 SVGAGI. This CDR3 reads CASSYSRGGDNSPLHF. In DNA, the CDR3 is TGTGCCAGCAGTTACTCCAGGGGAGGCGATAATTCACCCCTCCACTTT.

This clonotype was recorded at least ten times. The V gene is TRBV15, the J gene TRBJ2-1; a weak D match, TRBD1 (7 bases). The CDR3 length is 20 residues. Between the trimmed V and J ends, which lost 3 bases and 4 bases, there was a span of 28 bases. Germline values: CDR1 LNHNV, CDR2 YYDKDF (reference sequence). The DNA for the CDR3 is TGTGCCACCAGCAGTAGGAGGGAGTTGGACAGGAATCGGATTTACAATGAGCAGTTCTTC. Translation gives CATSSRRELDRNRIYNEQFF.

The chain couples TRBV5-1 to TRBJ1-4; 8 bases line up with TRBD1. CDR1 SGHRS and CDR2 YFSETQ come from the germline V gene. The CDR3 extends over 15 amino acids. With 4 bases clipped from V and 3 bases from J, the junction kept 5 bases outside the gene matches. As DNA, the CDR3 is TGCGCCAGCAGCCTGCCGGGACAGGCTAATGAAAAACTGTTTTTT. Residues: CASSLPGQANEKLFF. Supplemented by reference TRBV5-1 and TRBJ1-4, the full variable domain reads KAGVTQTPRYLIKTRGQQVTLSCSPISGHRSVSWYQQTPGQGLQFLFEYFSETQRNKGNFPGRFSGRQFSNSRSEMNVSTLELGDSALYLCASSLPGQANEKLFFGSGTQLSVL.

This clonotype has more than one count but fewer than ten. This chain uses TRBV20-1 with TRBJ2-5, with TRBD2 matching over 11 bases. The CDR3 is 17 amino acids. V shed 0 bases, J shed 7 bases, and the junction held 13 bases outside the gene matches. Per germline, CDR1 DFQATT and CDR2 SNEGSKA (reference sequence). For the CDR3, the DNA is TGCAGTGCTAGAGATGATCGGGCTAGCGGGGGGCTATTGACCCAGTACTTC. This sequence encodes CSARDDRASGGLLTQYF.

This clonotype was observed at least ten times. The chain uses TRBV2 and TRBJ2-1; possibly TRBD2 for D (5 bases). The V and J ends lost 6 bases and 9 bases respectively, with 12 bases between them. The CDR3 consists of 12 residues. CDR1 and CDR2 (germline): SNHLY, FYNNEI. The CDR3, as DNA: TGTGCCAGCAGATATAGCGCTAGTGAGCAGTTCTTC. Translated, it gives CASRYSASEQFF.

Only a few counts were recorded for this clonotype. The chain couples TRBV20-1 to TRBJ2-3, with 8 bases lining up with TRBD2. Germline lookup yields CDR1 DFQATT and CDR2 SNEGSKA (reference sequence). The junction had 9 bases not matched to a gene; V was cut back by 6 bases and J by 4 bases. The CDR3 spans 14 residues. The CDR3 is CSAKAGLGADTQYF. The CDR3 DNA reads as TGCAGTGCCAAAGCGGGACTAGGAGCAGATACGCAGTATTTT.

This clonotype occurred a few times. This chain uses TRBV9 with TRBJ2-3, with 10 bases lining up with TRBD2. With V trimmed by 4 bases and J by 2 bases, 7 bases remained unmatched. The CDR3 has 16 residues. Germline CDR1 is SGDLS and CDR2 is YYNGEE. In DNA, the CDR3 is TGTGCCAGCAGCCCACGGACTAGCGGAGTCACAGATACGCAGTATTTT. Translation: CASSPRTSGVTDTQYF.